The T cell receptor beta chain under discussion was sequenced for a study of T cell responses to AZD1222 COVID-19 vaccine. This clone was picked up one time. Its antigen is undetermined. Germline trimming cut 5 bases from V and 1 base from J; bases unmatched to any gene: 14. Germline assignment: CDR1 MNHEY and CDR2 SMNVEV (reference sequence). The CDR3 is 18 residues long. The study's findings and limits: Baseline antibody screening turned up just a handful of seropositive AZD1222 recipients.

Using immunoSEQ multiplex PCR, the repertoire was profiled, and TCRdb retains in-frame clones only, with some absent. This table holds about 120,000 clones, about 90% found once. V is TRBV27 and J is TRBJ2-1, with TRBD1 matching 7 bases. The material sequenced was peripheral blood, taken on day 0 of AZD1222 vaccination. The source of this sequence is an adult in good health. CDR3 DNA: TGTGCCAGCAGTGGGCGAGGGGGCTACACTCCATCCTACAATGAGCAGTTCTTC. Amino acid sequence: CASSGRGGYTPSYNEQFF.